This T cell receptor beta chain was captured in a study of blood T cell repertoires in COVID-19. Overall study context: Sites across the United States, Italy and Spain contributed samples from acute and convalescent COVID-19.

Produced via immunoSEQ multiplex PCR; TCRdb's table is partial and in-frame only. Here the sample spans some 87,000 clones, 80% being singletons. V lost 5 bases and J 5 bases, leaving 5 bases between the germline ends. This CDR3 region has 10 residues. Per the germline V gene, CDR1 is SQVTM and CDR2 is ANQGSEA. This clone was recorded many times. The specimen sequenced was peripheral blood. The sequence derives from a man aged 50 to 59 who had recovered from COVID-19. The genes are TRBV29-1 and TRBJ2-3; no reliable D call. Written as DNA, the CDR3 is TGCAGCGTTTCCGTAGATACGCAGTATTTT. Its protein is CSVSVDTQYF.